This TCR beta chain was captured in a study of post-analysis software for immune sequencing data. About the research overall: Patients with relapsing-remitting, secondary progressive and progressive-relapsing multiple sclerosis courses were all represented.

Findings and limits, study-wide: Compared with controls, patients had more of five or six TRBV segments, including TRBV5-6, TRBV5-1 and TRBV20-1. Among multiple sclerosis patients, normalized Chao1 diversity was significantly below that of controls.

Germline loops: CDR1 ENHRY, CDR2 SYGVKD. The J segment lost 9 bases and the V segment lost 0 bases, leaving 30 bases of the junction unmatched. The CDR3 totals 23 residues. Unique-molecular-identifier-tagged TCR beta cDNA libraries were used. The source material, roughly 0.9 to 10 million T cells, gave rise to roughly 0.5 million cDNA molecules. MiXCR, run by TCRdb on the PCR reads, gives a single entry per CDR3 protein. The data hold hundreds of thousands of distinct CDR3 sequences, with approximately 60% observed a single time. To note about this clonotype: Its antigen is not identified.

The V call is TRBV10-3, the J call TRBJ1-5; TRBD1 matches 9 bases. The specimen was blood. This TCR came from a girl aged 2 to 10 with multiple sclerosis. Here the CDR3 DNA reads TGTGCCATCAGTGAGTCAGGTGGGGGATCAGAAAACCAGGGACAGGGCCTTAAATCGCCCCAGCATTTT. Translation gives CAISESGGGSENQGQGLKSPQHF.